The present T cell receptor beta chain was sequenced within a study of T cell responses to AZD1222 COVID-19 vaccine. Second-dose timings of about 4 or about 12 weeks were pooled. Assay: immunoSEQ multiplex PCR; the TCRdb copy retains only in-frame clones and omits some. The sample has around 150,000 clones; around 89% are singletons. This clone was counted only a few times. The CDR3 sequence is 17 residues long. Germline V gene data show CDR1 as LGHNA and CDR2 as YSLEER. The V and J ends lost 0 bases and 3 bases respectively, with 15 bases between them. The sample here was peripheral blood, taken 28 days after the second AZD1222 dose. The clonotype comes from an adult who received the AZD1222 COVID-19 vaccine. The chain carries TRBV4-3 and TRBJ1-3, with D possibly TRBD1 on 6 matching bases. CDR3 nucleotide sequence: TGCGCCAGCAGCCAAGATCGGACGGGGGCAGGTGGAAACACCATATATTTT. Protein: CASSQDRTGAGGNTIYF.